The next 13 T cell receptor beta chains were all read from a single sample in a study of blood T cell repertoires in COVID-19. Method: immunoSEQ multiplex PCR; TCRdb's copy keeps in-frame clones and lacks some. The sample includes some 270,000 clones, 80% to 90% of them seen just once. Sequencing was carried out using peripheral blood. Source of these receptors: a woman aged 40 to 50 who had recovered from COVID-19.

The chain joins TRBV28 to TRBJ2-1; D gene unclear. Germline V CDR1 and CDR2: MDHEN, SYDVKM. This CDR3 spans 14 amino acids. Trimming removed 8 bases from V and 6 bases from J, with 17 bases in between. Written as DNA, the CDR3 is TGTGCCAGCTCTTGGGCCGCGTATGGCAATGAGCAGTTCTTC. Its translation is CASSWAAYGNEQFF.

This clone was picked up one time. The chain links TRBV6-5 to TRBJ1-3, with 8 positions matching TRBD1. The CDR3 contains 13 residues. Germline-derived CDR1 and CDR2 are MNHEY and SVGAGI. After removal of 8 bases from V and 2 bases from J, the junction contained 2 bases not matched to a gene. Here the CDR3 DNA reads TGTGCCAGCCAGACAGGGGCTGGAAACACCATATATTTT. This sequence encodes CASQTGAGNTIYF.

This chain connects TRBV3-1 (or the pseudogene TRBV3-2) to TRBJ2-7; a possible D gene is TRBD2 (5 bases). The V end lost 4 bases, the J end lost 13 bases, and 17 bases lay between the germline ends. In germline, CDR1 is LGHDT, CDR2 YNNKEL (reference sequence). This CDR3 is built from 12 residues. This CDR3 is CASSPEARVRYF. The CDR3 nucleotides read TGTGCCAGCAGCCCCGAGGCGAGGGTTCGATACTTC.

The chain combines TRBV5-1 with TRBJ2-5; D is perhaps TRBD1 (6 bases). The CDR3 length is 12 residues. The V gene lost 4 bases and the J gene lost 7 bases, with 11 bases spanning the gap. The V gene's germline CDR1 is SGHRS and CDR2 YFSETQ. The CDR3 nucleotides are TGCGCCAGCAGCCCGTCAGGGGTGACCCAGTACTTC. It is translated as CASSPSGVTQYF.

The V call is TRBV30, the J call TRBJ2-2; weak D call: TRBD2 (5 bases). This CDR3 comprises 14 residues. V lost 7 bases and J lost 5, with 17 bases in between. Germline loops: CDR1 GTSNPN, CDR2 SVGIG (reference sequence). Here the CDR3 DNA reads TGTGCCTCCCAAGCGGAGTGGGTGACCGGGGAGCTGTTTTTT. This translates into CASQAEWVTGELFF. The full variable domain, in which reference TRBV30 and TRBJ2-2 provide the parts outside the CDR3, is SQTIHQWPATLVQPVGSPLSLECTVEGTSNPNLYWYRQAAGRGLQLLFYSVGIGQISSEVPQNLSASRPQDRQFILSSKKLLLSDSGFYLCASQAEWVTGELFFGEGSRLTVL.

The CDR3 spells CASSLAGGSGLDTQYF. The CDR3 DNA follows: TGTGCCAGCAGCTTAGCGGGCGGGAGCGGTTTAGATACGCAGTATTTT. This sequence joins TRBV7-2 and TRBJ2-3; 7 bases match TRBD2. CDR1 is SGHTA and CDR2 is FQGNSA in the germline V gene. The V and J ends lost 0 bases and 5 bases, in that order; junction bases with no gene match: 8. This CDR3 contains 16 residues.

V usage is TRBV9 and J usage is TRBJ2-3; maybe TRBD2 (5 bases). This CDR3 is built from 16 residues. V was trimmed by 3 bases and J by 4 bases, leaving 18 bases between them. The V gene's germline CDR1 is SGDLS and CDR2 YYNGEE. The CDR3 DNA is TGTGCCAGCAGCGGCATACTAGGTGGTCTCGCAGATACGCAGTATTTT. It specifies CASSGILGGLADTQYF.

The chain joins TRBV7-9 to TRBJ1-2; the match to TRBD1 covers 9 bases. The CDR3 consists of 16 residues. After removal of 5 bases from V and 6 bases from J, the junction contained 13 bases not matched to a gene. CDR1 is SEHNR, CDR2 FQNEAQ, per germline (reference sequence). The CDR3 bases are TGTGCCAGCAGCATTAAAAACCCACAGGGGGCCGATGGCTACACCTTC. This codes for CASSIKNPQGADGYTF.

Judged by abundance, this clone is medium-sized (0.01 to 0.1%). The chain links TRBV28 to TRBJ2-5; TRBD1 matches at 8 bases. This CDR3 has 14 residues. CDR1 and CDR2 (germline): MDHEN, SYDVKM. Trimming at V came to 6 bases and at J to 1 base, leaving 4 bases not matched to a gene. The CDR3 sequence is CASRPGTGQETQYF. As DNA, the CDR3 is TGTGCCAGCAGACCCGGGACAGGCCAAGAGACCCAGTACTTC.

The chain employs TRBV10-3 and TRBJ2-3; TRBD2 is a possible D gene (5 bases). The CDR3 extends over 15 amino acids. Germline V lookup: CDR1 ENHRY, CDR2 SYGVKD. V was clipped by 4 bases and J by 0 bases, with 11 bases between them. CDR3 DNA sequence: TGTGCCATCAGTGGGGGAGAGAGTAGCACAGATACGCAGTATTTT. It translates to CAISGGESSTDTQYF.

The gene calls are TRBV12-5 and TRBJ1-2; 9 bases agree with TRBD1. Trimming at V came to 3 bases and at J to 6 bases, leaving 11 bases not matched to a gene. CDR3 size: 16 residues. Germline values: CDR1 LGHNT, CDR2 FRNRAP. The CDR3 nucleotides are TGTGCTAGTGGTTTCCCTACAGGGGGCGTTGTGGATGGCTACACCTTC. Residues: CASGFPTGGVVDGYTF.

The rearrangement joins TRBV5-8 to TRBJ1-5, with D hard to call. Trimming stripped 2 bases from V and 5 bases from J, with 11 bases between. Per the germline V gene, CDR1 is SGHTS and CDR2 is YDEGEE. The CDR3 contains 14 residues. The chain's CDR3 is CASSFWAGDQPQHF. CDR3 bases: TGTGCCAGCAGCTTTTGGGCCGGGGATCAGCCCCAGCATTTT.

With respect to this clone: As the CDR3 is not closed by the conserved phenylalanine or tryptophan, this likely results from a read error. The DNA is left out, because the CDR3 cannot be placed on it with certainty; the CDR3 is given as TCRdb lists it. The chain couples TRBV24-1 to TRBJ1-1. The CDR3 is 11 residues long, counting both termini. Germline V CDR1 and CDR2: KGHDR, SFDVKD. CDR3 protein: CATSDGSRLIL.